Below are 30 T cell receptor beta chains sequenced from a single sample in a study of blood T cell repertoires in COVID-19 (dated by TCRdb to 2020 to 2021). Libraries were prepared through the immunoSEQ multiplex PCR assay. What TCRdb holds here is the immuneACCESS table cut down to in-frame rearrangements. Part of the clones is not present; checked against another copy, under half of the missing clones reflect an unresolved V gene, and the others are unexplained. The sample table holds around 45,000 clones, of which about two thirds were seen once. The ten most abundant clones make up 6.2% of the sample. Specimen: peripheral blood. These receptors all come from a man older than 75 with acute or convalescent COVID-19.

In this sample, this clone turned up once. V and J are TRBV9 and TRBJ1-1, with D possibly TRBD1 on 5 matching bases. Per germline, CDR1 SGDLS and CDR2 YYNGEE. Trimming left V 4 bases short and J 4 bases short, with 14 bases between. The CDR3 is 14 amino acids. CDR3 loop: CASSPLLGGTEAFF. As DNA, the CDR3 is TGTGCCAGCAGCCCACTTCTGGGGGGCACTGAAGCTTTCTTT. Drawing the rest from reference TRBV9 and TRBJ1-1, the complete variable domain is DSGVTQTPKHLITATGQRVTLRCSPRSGDLSVYWYQQSLDQGLQFLIQYYNGEERAKGNILERFSAQQFPDLHSELNLSSLELGDSALYFCASSPLLGGTEAFFGQGTRLTVV.

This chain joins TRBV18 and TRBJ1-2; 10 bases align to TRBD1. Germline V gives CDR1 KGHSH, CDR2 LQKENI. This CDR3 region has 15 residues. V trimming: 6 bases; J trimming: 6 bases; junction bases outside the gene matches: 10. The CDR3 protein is CASSRQGAPLDGYTF. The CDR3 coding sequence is TGTGCCAGCTCCCGACAGGGGGCCCCTCTGGATGGCTACACCTTC.

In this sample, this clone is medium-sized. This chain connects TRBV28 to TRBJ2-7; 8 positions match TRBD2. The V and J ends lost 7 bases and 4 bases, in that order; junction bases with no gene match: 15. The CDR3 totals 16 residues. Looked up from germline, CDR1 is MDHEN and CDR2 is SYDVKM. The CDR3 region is CASTLGKREPLYEQYF. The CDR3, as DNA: TGTGCCAGCACCCTCGGGAAGCGGGAGCCCCTTTACGAGCAGTACTTC.

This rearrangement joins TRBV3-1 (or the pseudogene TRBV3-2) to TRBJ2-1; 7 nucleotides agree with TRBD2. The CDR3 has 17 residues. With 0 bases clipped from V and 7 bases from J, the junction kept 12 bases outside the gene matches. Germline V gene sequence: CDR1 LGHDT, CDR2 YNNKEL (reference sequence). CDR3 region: CASSQDLGAGSGNEQFF. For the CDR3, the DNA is TGTGCCAGCAGCCAAGATTTGGGAGCGGGAAGTGGGAATGAGCAGTTCTTC.

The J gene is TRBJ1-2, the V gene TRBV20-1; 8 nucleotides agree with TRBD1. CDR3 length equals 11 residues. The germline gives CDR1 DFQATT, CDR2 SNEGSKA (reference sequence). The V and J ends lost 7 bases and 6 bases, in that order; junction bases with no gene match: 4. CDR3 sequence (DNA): TGCAGTGGACAGGGGATCCATGGCTACACCTTC. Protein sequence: CSGQGIHGYTF.

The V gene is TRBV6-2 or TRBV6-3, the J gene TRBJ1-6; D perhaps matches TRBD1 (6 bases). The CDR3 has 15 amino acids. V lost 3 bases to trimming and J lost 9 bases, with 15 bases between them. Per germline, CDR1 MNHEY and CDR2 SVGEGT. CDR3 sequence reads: CASSYGGGHGSPLHF. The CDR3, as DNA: TGTGCCAGCAGTTATGGGGGGGGACACGGTTCACCCCTCCACTTT.

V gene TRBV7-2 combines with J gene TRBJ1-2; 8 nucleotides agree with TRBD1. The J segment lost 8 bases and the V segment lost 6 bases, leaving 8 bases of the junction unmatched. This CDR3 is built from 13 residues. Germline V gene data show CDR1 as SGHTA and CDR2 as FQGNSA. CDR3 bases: TGTGCCAGCAGTCCTAGGACAGGGAGCGGCTACACCTTC. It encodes CASSPRTGSGYTF.

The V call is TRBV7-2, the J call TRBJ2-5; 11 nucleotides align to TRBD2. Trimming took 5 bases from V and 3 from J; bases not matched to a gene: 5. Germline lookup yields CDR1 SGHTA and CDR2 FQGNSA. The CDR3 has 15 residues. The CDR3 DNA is TGTGCCAGCAGCAGACAGGGACTAGCGGAAGAGACCCAGTACTTC. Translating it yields CASSRQGLAEETQYF.

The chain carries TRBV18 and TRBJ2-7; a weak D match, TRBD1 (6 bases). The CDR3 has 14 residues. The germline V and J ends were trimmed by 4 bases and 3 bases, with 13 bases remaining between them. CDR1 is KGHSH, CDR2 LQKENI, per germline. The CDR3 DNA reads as TGTGCCAGCTCACTTGAGACAGGAGGCTACGAGCAGTACTTC. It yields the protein CASSLETGGYEQYF.

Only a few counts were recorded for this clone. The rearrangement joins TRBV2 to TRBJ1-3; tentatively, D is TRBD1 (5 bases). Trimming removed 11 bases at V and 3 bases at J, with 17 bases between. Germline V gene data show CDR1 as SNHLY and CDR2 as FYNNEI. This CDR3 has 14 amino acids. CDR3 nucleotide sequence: TGTGCCGGCACACGCGACAGATATGGAAACACCATATATTTT. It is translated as CAGTRDRYGNTIYF.

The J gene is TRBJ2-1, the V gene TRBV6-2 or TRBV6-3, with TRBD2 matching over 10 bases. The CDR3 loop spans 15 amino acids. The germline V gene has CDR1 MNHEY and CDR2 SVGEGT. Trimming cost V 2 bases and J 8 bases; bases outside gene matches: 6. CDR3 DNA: TGTGCCAGCAGTTACGAGCCTAGCGGGAGCCATGAGCAGTTCTTC. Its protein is CASSYEPSGSHEQFF.

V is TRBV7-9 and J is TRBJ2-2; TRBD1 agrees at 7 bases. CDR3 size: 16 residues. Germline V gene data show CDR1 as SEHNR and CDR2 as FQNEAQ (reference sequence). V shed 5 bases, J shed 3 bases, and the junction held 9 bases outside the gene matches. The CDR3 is CASSPQGLVDTGELFF. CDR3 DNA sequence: TGTGCCAGCAGCCCACAGGGGTTAGTCGACACCGGGGAGCTGTTTTTT.

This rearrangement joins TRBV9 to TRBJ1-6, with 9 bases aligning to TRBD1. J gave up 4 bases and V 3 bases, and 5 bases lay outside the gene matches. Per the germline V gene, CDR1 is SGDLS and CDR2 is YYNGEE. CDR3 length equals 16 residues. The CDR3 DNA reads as TGTGCCAGCAGCGAACAGGGGGCCCCGTATAATTCACCCCTCCACTTT. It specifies CASSEQGAPYNSPLHF.

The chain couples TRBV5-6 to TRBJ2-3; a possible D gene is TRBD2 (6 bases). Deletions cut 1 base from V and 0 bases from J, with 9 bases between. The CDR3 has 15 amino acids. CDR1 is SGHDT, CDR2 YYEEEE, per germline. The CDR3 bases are TGTGCCAGCAGCTTGACTAGCATTAGCACAGATACGCAGTATTTT. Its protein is CASSLTSISTDTQYF.

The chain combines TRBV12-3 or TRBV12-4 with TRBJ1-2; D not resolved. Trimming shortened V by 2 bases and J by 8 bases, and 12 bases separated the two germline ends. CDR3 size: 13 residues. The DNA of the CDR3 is TGTGCCAGCAGTTTACCCCAGTTCGGGGGCTACACCTTC. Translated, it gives CASSLPQFGGYTF.

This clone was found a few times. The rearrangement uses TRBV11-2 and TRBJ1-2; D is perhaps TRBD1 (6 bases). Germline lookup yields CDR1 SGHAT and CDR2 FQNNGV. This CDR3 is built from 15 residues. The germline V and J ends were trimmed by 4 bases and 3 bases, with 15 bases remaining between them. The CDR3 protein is CASSSRQASDYGYTF. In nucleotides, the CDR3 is TGTGCCAGCAGCTCAAGACAGGCCTCGGACTATGGCTACACCTTC.

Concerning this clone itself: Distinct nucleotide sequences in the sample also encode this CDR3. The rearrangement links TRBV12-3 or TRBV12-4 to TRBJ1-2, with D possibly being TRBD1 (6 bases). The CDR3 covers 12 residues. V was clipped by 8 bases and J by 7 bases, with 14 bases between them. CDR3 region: CASRGGGGGYTF. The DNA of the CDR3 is TGTGCCAGCCGGGGGGGAGGGGGTGGCTACACCTTC.

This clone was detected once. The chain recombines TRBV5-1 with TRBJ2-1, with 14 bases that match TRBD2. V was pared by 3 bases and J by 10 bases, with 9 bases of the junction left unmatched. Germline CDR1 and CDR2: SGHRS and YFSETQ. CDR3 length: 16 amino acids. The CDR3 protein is CASSSGLAGGPWEQFF. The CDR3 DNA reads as TGCGCCAGCAGCTCCGGACTAGCGGGAGGACCGTGGGAGCAGTTCTTC.

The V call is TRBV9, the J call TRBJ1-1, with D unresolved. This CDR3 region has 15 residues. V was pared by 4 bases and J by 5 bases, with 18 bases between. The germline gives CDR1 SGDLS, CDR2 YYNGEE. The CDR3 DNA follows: TGTGCCAGCAGCTCCCAACCGACCGAGGGAACTGAAGCTTTCTTT. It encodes CASSSQPTEGTEAFF.

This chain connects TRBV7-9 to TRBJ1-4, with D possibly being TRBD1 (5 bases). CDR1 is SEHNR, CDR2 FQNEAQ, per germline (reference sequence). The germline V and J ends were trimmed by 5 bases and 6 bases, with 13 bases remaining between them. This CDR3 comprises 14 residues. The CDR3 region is CASSPQAADEKLFF. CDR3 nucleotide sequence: TGTGCCAGCAGCCCACAGGCCGCGGATGAAAAACTGTTTTTT. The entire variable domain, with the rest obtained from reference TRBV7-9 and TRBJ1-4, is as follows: DTGVSQNPRHKITKRGQNVTFRCDPISEHNRLYWYRQTLGQGPEFLTYFQNEAQLEKSRLLSDRFSAERPKGSFSTLEIQRTEQGDSAMYLCASSPQAADEKLFFGSGTQLSVL.

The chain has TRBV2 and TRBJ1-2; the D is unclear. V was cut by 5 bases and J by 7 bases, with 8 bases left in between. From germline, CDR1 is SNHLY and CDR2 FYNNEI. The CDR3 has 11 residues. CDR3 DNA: TGTGCCAGCAGTCTCAACAGTGGCTACACCTTC. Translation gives CASSLNSGYTF. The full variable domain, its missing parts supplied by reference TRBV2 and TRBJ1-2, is EPEVTQTPSHQVTQMGQEVILRCVPISNHLYFYWYRQILGQKVEFLVSFYNNEISEKSEIFDDQFSVERPDGSNFTLKIRSTKLEDSAMYFCASSLNSGYTFGSGTRLTVV.

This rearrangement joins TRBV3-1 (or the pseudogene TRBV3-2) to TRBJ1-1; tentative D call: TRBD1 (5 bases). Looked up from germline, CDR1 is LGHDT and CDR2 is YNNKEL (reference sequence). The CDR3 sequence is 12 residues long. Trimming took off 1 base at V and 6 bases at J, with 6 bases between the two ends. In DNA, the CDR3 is TGTGCCAGCAGCCAAGGGGGCCCTGAAGCTTTCTTT. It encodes CASSQGGPEAFF.

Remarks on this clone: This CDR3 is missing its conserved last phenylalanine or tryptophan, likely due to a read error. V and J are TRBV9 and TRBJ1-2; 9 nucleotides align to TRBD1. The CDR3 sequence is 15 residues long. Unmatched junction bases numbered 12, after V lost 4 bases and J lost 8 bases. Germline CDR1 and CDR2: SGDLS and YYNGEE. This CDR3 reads CASSPRTGAVSGYTL. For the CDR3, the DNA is TGTGCCAGCAGCCCAAGGACAGGGGCCGTATCGGGCTACACCCTC.

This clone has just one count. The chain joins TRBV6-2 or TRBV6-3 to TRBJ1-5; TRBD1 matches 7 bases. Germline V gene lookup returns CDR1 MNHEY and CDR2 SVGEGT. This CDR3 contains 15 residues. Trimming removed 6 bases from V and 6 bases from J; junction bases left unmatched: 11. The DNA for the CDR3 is TGTGCCAGCAGGTACCGACAGGGAGGAGGTCAGCCCCAGCATTTT. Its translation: CASRYRQGGGQPQHF.

This CDR3 reads CASSKQGYEGTEAFF. The CDR3 DNA follows: TGTGCCAGCAGTAAACAGGGTTATGAGGGCACTGAAGCTTTCTTT. This chain uses TRBV27 with TRBJ1-1; maybe TRBD1 (6 bases). CDR3 length equals 15 residues. V was pared by 5 bases and J by 4 bases, with 17 bases between. The germline V gene encodes CDR1 MNHEY and CDR2 SMNVEV (reference sequence).

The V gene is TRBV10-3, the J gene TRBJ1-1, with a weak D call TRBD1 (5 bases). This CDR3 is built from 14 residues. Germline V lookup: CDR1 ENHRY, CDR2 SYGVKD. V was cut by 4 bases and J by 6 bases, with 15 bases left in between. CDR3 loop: CAISGSGSGAEAFF. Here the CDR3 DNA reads TGTGCCATCAGTGGGTCAGGTTCGGGGGCTGAAGCTTTCTTT.

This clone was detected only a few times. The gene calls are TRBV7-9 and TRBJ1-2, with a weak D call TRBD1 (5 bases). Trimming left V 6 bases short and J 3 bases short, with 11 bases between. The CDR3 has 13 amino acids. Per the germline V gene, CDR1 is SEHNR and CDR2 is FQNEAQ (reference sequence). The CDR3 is CASSRGEDYGYTF. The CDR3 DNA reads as TGTGCCAGCAGTCGGGGGGAAGACTATGGCTACACCTTC.

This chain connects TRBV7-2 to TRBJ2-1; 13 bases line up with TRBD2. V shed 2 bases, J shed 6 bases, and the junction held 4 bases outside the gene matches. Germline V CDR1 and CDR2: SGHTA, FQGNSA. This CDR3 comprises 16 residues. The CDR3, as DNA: TGTGCCAGCAGCTTACGACTAGCGGGAGGTGGCAATGAGCAGTTCTTC. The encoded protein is CASSLRLAGGGNEQFF.

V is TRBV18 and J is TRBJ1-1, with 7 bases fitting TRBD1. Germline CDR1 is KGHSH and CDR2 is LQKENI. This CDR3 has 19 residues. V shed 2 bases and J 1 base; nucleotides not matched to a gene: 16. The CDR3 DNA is TGTGCCAGCTCACCAAGTCGGAGTTACAGGGGCGCCAGGAACACTGAAGCTTTCTTT. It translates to CASSPSRSYRGARNTEAFF.

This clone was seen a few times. The DNA of the CDR3 is TGTGCCAGCAGCGACGATCGCGGGGAGAACACCGGGGAGCTGTTTTTT. Its translation is CASSDDRGENTGELFF. This sequence joins TRBV11-3 and TRBJ2-2; the D gene is possibly TRBD2 (6 bases). Germline V lookup: CDR1 SGHNT, CDR2 YENEEA. The germline V and J ends were trimmed by 5 bases and 1 base, with 14 bases remaining between them. The CDR3 sequence is 16 residues long.